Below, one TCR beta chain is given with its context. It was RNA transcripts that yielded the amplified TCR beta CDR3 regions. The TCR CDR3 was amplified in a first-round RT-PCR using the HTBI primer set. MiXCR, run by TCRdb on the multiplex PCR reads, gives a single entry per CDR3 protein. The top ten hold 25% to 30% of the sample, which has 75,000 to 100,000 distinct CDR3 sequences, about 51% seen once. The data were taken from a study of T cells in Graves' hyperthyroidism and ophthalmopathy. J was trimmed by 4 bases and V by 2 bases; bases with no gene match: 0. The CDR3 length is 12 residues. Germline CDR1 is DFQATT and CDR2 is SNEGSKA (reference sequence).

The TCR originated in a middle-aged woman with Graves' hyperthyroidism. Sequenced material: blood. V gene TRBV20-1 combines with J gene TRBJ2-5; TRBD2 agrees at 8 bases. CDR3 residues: CSARSGRETQYF. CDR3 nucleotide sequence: TGCAGTGCTAGAAGCGGGAGAGAGACCCAGTACTTC.